This TCR beta chain was found in a study of T cell responses to AZD1222 COVID-19 vaccine. Study findings and constraints: Nearly half of spike-specific TCRs reportedly target variant regions that are unmutated in the B.1.351 and B.1.1.7 variants. In a largely white British group with more females than males, clonal diversity was possibly underestimated. No repertoire was sampled before or during the peak T cell response, only after it.

Note on this clone: Its antigen is unknown.

CDR1 MNHEY and CDR2 SMNVEV come from the germline V gene (reference sequence). Between the trimmed V and J ends, which lost 5 bases and 5 bases, there was a span of 5 bases. This CDR3 is built from 11 residues. The table came from immunoSEQ multiplex PCR; TCRdb's copy has only in-frame clones and leaves some out. This sample has about 190,000 clones, with almost 95% found just once. The chain couples TRBV27 to TRBJ2-3; D not certain. This specimen was peripheral blood, taken on day 0 of AZD1222 vaccination. The sequence was collected from an adult in good health. The CDR3 is CASSPGDTQYF. DNA of the CDR3: TGTGCCAGCAGTCCTGGAGATACGCAGTATTTT.